Listed here is a single TCR beta chain. Its antigen remains unknown. Indicated time point: newly diagnosed GD, antithyroid drugs for less than 3 months. The TCR library was made from RNA extracted from PBMCs. iRepertoire HTBI primers and Arm-PCR of CDR3 regions built TCR beta libraries. MiXCR, applied by TCRdb to the multiplex PCR reads, yields one record per CDR3 protein. The repertoire includes more than 300,000 distinct CDR3 sequences, 12% of them detected once, and approximately 19% sits in the top ten. The data originate from a study of regulatory T cells in long-lasting Graves disease. Whole-study results and caveats: Thyroid tissue went unstudied; only peripheral blood was examined. In persistent patients, shared public clonotypes (more than 2,500) outnumbered those in new patients (approximately 880). Newly diagnosed disease favored TRBV20-1 and TRBJ2-1 over persistent disease.

CDR1 and CDR2 from the germline V gene are SGHAT and FQNNGV. The CDR3 is made up of 14 amino acids. Trimming left V 5 bases short and J 2 bases short, with 12 bases between. This same sample was also part of a study on T cells in Graves' hyperthyroidism and ophthalmopathy. That paper adds: Most expanded thyroid clonotypes above 0.001 also appeared in blood.

This receptor was taken from a woman between 18 and 30 years old with Graves disease. The source was peripheral blood mononuclear cells (PBMCs), collected at new diagnosis, from a patient treated with antithyroid drugs. This chain joins TRBV11-2 and TRBJ2-5; D unresolved. The CDR3 DNA reads TGTGCCAGCAGCGCAATAGCTCAGCAAGAGACCCAGTACTTC. It yields the protein CASSAIAQQETQYF.